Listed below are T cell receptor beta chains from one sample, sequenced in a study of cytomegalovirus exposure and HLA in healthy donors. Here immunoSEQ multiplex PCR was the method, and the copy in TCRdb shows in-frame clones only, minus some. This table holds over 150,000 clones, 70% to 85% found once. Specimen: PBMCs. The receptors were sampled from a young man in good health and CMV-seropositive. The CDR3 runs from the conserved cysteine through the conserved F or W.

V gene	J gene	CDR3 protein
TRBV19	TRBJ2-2	CASGAGGFAGELFF
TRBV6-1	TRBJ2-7	CASSAPSLRGAYEQYF
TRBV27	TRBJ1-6	CASRGGAHYNSPLHF
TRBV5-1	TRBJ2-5	CASSMTGDVETQYF
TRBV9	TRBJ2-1	CASSAAVGLRFF
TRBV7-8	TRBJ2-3	CASSLGASGGLDTQYF
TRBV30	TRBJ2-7	CAWRPPDRGVLYF
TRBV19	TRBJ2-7	CASSPGGFEQYF
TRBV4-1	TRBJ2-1	CASSQLAGPGYEQFF
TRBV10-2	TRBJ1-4	CASRPGGTGEKLFF
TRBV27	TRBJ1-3	CASSPTGTGNTIYF
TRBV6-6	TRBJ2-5	CASSPLVDPETQYF
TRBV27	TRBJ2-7	CASSSYGGYEQYF
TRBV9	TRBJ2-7	CASSVEDRDYEQYF
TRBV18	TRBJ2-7	CASSPQGGYPYEQYF
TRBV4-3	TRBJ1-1	CASSQDTGRVRTEAFF
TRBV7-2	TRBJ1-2	CASSKRTGYGYTF
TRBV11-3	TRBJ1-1	CASSGSRGGDTEAFF
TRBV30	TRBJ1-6	CAWRPGQGAKNSPLHF
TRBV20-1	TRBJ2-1	CSALYNEQFF
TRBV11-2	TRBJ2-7	CASSTLAGGYEQYF
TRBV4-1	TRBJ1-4	CASSQIGDEKLFF
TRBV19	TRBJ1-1	CASSIRWRTEAFF
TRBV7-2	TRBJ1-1	CASSLVGQGGTEAFF
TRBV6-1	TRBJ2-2	CASRAPFTGELFF
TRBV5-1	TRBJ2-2	CASSLAGNTGELFF
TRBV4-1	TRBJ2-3	CASRPIAGGTDTQYF
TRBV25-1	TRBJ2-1	CASNLGREGSYNEQFF
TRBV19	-	CASSGVGTNYEQYF